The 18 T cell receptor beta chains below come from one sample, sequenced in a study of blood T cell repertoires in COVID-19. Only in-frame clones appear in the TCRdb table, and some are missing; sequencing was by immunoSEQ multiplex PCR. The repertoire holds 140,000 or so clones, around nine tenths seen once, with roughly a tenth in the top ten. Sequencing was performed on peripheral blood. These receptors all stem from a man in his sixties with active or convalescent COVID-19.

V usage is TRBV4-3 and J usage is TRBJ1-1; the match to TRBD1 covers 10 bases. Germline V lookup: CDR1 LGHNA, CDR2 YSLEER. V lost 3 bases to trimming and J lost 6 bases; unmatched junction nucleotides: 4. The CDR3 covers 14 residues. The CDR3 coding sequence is TGCGCCAGCAGCCAGCTGACAGGGGGCGCTGAAGCTTTCTTT. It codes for CASSQLTGGAEAFF.

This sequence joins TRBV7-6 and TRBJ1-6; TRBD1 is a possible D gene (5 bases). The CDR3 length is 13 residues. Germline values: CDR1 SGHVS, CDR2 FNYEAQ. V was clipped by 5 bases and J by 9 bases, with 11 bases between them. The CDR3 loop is CASSGEGVSPLHF. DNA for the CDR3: TGTGCCAGCAGCGGGGAAGGGGTTTCACCCCTCCACTTT. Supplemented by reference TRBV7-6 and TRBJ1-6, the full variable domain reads GAGVSQSPRYKVTKRGQDVALRCDPISGHVSLYWYRQALGQGPEFLTYFNYEAQQDKSGLPNDRFSAERPEGSISTLTIQRTEQRDSAMYRCASSGEGVSPLHFGNGTRLTVT.

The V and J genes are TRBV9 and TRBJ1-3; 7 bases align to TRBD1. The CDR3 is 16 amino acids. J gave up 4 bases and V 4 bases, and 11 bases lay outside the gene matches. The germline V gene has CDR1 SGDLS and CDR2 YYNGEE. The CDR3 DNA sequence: TGTGCCAGCAGCCCCGGGGACAGCCTTTTGGGAAACACCATATATTTT. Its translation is CASSPGDSLLGNTIYF.

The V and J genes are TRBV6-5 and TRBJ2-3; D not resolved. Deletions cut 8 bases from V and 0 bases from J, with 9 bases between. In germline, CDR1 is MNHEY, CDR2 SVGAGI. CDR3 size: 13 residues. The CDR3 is CASRRSSTDTQYF. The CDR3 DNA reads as TGTGCCAGCCGGCGGTCTAGCACAGATACGCAGTATTTT.

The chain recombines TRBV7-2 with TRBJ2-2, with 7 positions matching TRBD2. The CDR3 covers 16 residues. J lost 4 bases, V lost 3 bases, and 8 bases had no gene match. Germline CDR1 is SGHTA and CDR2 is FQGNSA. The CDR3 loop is CASSFGLGPSTGELFF. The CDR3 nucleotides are TGTGCCAGCAGCTTCGGACTAGGGCCCAGCACCGGGGAGCTGTTTTTT.

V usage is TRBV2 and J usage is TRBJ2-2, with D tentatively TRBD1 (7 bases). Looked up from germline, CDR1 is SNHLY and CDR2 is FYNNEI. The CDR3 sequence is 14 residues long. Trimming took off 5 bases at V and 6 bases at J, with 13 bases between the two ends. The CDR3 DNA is TGTGCCAGCAGTTGGACTACAGGGGCCGGGGAGCTGTTTTTT. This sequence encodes CASSWTTGAGELFF. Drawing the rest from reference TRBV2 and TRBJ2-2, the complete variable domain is EPEVTQTPSHQVTQMGQEVILRCVPISNHLYFYWYRQILGQKVEFLVSFYNNEISEKSEIFDDQFSVERPDGSNFTLKIRSTKLEDSAMYFCASSWTTGAGELFFGEGSRLTVL.

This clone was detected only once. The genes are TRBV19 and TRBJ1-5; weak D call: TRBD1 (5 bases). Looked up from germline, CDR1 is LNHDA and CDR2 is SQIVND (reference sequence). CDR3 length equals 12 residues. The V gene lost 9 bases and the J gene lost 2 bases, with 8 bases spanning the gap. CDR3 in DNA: TGTGCCAGCAGGGCCGGCAATCAGCCCCAGCATTTT. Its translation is CASRAGNQPQHF.

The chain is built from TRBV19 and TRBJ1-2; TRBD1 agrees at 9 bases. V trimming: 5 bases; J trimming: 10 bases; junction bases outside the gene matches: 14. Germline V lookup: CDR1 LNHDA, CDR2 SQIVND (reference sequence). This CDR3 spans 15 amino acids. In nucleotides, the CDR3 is TGTGCCAGTAGTCCTCGGGACCGGGACAGGGCGACCTACACCTTC. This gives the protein CASSPRDRDRATYTF.

The CDR3 DNA is TGTGCCAGCAGCCAAGTAGCCGGTTTCAAGTCCTACGAGCAGTACTTC. Amino acid sequence: CASSQVAGFKSYEQYF. V is TRBV3-1 (or the pseudogene TRBV3-2) and J is TRBJ2-7, with D unclear. The CDR3 has 16 amino acids. V gave up 1 base and J gave up 1 base, with 14 bases separating them. Germline CDR1 LGHDT, CDR2 YNNKEL (reference sequence).

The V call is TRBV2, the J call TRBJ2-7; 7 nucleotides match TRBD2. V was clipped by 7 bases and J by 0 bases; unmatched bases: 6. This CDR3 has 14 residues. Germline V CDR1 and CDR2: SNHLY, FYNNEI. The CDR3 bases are TGTGCCAGCATCCGTGGGAGGGGCTCCTACGAGCAGTACTTC. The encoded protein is CASIRGRGSYEQYF.

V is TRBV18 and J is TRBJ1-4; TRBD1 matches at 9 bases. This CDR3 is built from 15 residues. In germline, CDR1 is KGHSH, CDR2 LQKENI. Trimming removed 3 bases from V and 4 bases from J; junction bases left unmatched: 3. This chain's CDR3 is CASSPGQGHNEKLFF. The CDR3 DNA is TGTGCCAGCTCACCGGGACAGGGTCATAATGAAAAACTGTTTTTT. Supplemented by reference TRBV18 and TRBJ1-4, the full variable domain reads NAGVMQNPRHLVRRRGQEARLRCSPMKGHSHVYWYRQLPEEGLKFMVYLQKENIIDESGMPKERFSAEFPKEGPSILRIQQVVRGDSAAYFCASSPGQGHNEKLFFGSGTQLSVL.

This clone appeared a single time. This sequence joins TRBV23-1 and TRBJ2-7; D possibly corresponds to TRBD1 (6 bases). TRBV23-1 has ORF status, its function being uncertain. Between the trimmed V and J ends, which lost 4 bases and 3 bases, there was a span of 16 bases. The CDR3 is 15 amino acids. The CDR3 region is CASSPRRTAIYEQYF. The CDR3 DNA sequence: TGCGCCAGCAGTCCCCGTCGGACAGCAATCTACGAGCAGTACTTC.

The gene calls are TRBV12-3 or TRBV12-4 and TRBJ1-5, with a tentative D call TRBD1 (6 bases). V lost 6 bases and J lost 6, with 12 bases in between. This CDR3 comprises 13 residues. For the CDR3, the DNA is TGTGCCAGCAGGTCAACAGGGTCTCAGCCCCAGCATTTT. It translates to CASRSTGSQPQHF.

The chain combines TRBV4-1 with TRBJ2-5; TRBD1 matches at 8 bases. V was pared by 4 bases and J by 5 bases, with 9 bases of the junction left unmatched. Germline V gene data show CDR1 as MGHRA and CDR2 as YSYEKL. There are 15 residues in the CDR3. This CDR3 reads CASSREGRGRETQYF. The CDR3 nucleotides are TGCGCCAGCAGCCGGGAAGGCAGGGGGCGGGAGACCCAGTACTTC.

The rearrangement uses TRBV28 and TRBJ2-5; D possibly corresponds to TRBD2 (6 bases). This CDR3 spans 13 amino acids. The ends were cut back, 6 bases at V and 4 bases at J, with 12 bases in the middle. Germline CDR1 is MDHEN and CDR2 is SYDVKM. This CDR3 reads CASRGGSRETQYF. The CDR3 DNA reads TGTGCCAGCAGGGGGGGATCGAGAGAGACCCAGTACTTC. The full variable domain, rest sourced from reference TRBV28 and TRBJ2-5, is DVKVTQSSRYLVKRTGEKVFLECVQDMDHENMFWYRQDPGLGLRLIYFSYDVKMKEKGDIPEGYSVSREKKERFSLILESASTNQTSMYLCASRGGSRETQYFGPGTRLLVL.

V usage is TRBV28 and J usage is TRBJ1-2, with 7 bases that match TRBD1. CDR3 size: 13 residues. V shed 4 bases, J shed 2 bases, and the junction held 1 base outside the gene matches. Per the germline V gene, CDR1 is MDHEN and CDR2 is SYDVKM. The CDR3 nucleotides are TGTGCCAGCAGTTCGGGACAGAACTATGGCTACACCTTC. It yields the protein CASSSGQNYGYTF.

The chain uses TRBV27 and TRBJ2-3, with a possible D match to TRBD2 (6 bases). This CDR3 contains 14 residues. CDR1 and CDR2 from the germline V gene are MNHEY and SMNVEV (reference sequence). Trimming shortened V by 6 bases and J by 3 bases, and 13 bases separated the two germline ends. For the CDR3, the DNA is TGTGCCAGCAGAGTGAACCGGGGGACAGATACGCAGTATTTT. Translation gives CASRVNRGTDTQYF.

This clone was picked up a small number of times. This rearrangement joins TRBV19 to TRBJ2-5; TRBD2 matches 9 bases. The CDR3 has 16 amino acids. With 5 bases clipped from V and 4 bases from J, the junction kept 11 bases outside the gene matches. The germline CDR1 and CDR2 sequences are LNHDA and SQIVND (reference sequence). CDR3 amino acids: CASSPRGTSYGETQYF. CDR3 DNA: TGTGCCAGTAGTCCTCGCGGGACTAGCTACGGAGAGACCCAGTACTTC.